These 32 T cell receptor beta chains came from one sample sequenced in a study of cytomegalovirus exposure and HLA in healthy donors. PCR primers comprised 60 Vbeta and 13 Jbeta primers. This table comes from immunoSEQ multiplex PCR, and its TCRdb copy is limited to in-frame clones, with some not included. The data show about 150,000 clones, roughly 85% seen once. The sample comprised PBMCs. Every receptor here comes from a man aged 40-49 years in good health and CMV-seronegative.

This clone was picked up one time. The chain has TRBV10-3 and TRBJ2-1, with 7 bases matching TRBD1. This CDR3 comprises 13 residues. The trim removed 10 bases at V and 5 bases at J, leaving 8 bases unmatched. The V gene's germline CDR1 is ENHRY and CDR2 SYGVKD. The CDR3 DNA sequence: TGTGCCACCACCGGACAGGCGAACAATGAGCAGTTCTTC. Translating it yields CATTGQANNEQFF.

The CDR3 reads CASSVGGTSTYEQYF. Written as DNA, the CDR3 is TGTGCCAGCAGCGTAGGGGGGACTTCTACCTACGAGCAGTACTTC. V and J are TRBV9 and TRBJ2-7, with a tentative D call TRBD2 (6 bases). The V and J ends lost 0 bases and 2 bases respectively, with 12 bases between them. This CDR3 is built from 15 residues. Per the germline V gene, CDR1 is SGDLS and CDR2 is YYNGEE.

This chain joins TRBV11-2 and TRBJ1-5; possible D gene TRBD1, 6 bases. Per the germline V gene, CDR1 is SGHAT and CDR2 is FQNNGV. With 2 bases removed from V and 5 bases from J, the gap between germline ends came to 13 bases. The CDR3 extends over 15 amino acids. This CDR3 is CASSLNTGQDQPQHF. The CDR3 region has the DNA TGTGCCAGCAGCTTAAACACAGGGCAGGATCAGCCCCAGCATTTT.

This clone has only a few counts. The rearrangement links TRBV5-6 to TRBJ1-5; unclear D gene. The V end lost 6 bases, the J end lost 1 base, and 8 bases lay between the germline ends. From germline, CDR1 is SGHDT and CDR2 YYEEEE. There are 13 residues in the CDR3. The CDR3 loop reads CASTRGSNQPQHF. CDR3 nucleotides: TGTGCCAGCACCCGGGGAAGCAATCAGCCCCAGCATTTT. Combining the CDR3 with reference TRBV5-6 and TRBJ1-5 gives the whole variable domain DAGVTQSPTHLIKTRGQQVTLRCSPKSGHDTVSWYQQALGQGPQFIFQYYEEEERQRGNFPDRFSGHQFPNYSSELNVNALLLGDSALYLCASTRGSNQPQHFGDGTRLSIL.

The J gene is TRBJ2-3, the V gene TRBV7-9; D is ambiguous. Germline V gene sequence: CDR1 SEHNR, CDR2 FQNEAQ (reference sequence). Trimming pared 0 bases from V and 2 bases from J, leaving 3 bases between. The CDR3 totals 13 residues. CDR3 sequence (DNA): TGTGCCAGCAGCTTAGCCCACACAGATACGCAGTATTTT. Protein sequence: CASSLAHTDTQYF.

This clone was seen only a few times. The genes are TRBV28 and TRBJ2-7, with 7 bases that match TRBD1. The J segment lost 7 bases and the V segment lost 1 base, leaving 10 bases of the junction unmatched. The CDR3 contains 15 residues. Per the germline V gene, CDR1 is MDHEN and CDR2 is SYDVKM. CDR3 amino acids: CASSLFRDSRGEQYF. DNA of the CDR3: TGTGCCAGCAGTTTATTCCGGGACAGTAGGGGAGAGCAGTACTTC.

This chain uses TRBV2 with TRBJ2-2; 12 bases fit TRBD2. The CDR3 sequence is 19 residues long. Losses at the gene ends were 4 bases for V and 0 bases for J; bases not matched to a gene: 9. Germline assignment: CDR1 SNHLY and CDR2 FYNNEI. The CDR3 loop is CASSVPRTSGAANTGELFF. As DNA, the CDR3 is TGTGCCAGCAGTGTTCCCCGGACTAGCGGGGCCGCGAACACCGGGGAGCTGTTTTTT.

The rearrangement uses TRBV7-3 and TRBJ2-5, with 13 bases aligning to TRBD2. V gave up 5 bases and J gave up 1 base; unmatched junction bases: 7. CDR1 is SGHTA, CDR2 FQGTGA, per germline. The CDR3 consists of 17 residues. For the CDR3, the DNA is TGTGCCAGCAGCCCTAGTGGGACTAGCGGGGCCCAAGAGACCCAGTACTTC. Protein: CASSPSGTSGAQETQYF.

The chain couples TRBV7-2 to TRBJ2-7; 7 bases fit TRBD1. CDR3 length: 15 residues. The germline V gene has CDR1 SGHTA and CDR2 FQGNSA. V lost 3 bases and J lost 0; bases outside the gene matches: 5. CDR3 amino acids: CASSFVTGASYEQYF. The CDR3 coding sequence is TGTGCCAGCAGCTTTGTCACAGGGGCCTCCTACGAGCAGTACTTC.

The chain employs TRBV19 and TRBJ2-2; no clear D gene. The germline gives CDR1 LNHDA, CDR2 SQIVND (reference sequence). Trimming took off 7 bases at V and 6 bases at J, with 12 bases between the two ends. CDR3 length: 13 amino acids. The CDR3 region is CASIGVGPGELFF. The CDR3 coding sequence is TGTGCCAGTATCGGCGTGGGCCCCGGGGAGCTGTTTTTT.

The CDR3 reads CASSEGGGGGYTF. The CDR3 region has the DNA TGCGCCAGCTCCGAAGGGGGGGGTGGAGGCTACACCTTC. The V gene is TRBV5-1, the J gene TRBJ1-2, with D perhaps matching TRBD1 (6 bases). V was shortened by 7 bases and J by 8 bases, with 18 bases between the two germline ends. The germline gives CDR1 SGHRS, CDR2 YFSETQ. The CDR3 contains 13 residues.

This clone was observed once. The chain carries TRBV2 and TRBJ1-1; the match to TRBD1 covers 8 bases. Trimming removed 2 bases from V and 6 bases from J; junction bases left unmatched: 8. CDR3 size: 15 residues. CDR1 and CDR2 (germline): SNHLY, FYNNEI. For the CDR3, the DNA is TGTGCCAGCAGTGAACGCTCAGGGGGCTTAGCTGAAGCTTTCTTT. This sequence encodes CASSERSGGLAEAFF.

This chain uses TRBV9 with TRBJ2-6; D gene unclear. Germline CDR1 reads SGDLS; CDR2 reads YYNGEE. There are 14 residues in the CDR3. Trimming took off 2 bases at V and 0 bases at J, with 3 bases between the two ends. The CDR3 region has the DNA TGTGCCAGCAGCGTTATCTCTGGGGCCAACGTCCTGACTTTC. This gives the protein CASSVISGANVLTF.

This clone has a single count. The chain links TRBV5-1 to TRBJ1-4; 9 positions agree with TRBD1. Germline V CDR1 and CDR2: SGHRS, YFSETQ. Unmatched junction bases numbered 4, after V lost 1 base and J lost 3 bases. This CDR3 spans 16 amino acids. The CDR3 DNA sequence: TGCGCCAGCAGCTTGACAGGACAGGGGTCTAATGAAAAACTGTTTTTT. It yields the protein CASSLTGQGSNEKLFF.

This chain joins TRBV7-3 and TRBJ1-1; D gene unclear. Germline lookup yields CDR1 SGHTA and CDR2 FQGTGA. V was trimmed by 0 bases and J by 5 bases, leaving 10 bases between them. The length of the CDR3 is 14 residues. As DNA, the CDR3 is TGTGCCAGCAGCTTAACCGACGGGGAGACTGAAGCTTTCTTT. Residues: CASSLTDGETEAFF.

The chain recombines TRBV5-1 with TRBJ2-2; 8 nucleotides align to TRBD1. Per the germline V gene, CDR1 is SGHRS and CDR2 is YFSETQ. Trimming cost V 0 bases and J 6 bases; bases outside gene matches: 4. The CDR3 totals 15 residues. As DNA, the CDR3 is TGCGCCAGCAGCTTGGAGGGACAGGTGCCCGGGGAGCTGTTTTTT. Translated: CASSLEGQVPGELFF.

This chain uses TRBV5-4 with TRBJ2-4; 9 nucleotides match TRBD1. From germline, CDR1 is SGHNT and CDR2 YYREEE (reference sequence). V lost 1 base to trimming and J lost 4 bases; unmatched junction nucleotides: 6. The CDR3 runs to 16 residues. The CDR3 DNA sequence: TGTGCCAGCAGCTTGCCTCTGGGACAGGGTAAAAACATTCAGTACTTC. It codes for CASSLPLGQGKNIQYF.

Here the CDR3 reads CASSSEGARHTEAFF. For the CDR3, the DNA is TGCGCCAGCAGCTCTGAAGGGGCGCGACACACTGAAGCTTTCTTT. This chain joins TRBV5-1 and TRBJ1-1, with a weak D call TRBD1 (5 bases). Germline V lookup: CDR1 SGHRS, CDR2 YFSETQ. V lost 3 bases and J 3 bases, leaving 15 bases between the germline ends. The CDR3 length is 15 residues. Drawing the rest from reference TRBV5-1 and TRBJ1-1, the complete variable domain is KAGVTQTPRYLIKTRGQQVTLSCSPISGHRSVSWYQQTPGQGLQFLFEYFSETQRNKGNFPGRFSGRQFSNSRSEMNVSTLELGDSALYLCASSSEGARHTEAFFGQGTRLTVV.

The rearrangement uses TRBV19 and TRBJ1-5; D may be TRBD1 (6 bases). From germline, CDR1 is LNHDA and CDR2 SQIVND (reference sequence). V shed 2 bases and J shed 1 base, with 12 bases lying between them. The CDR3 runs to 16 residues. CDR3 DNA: TGTGCCAGTAGTATATTCCGGACAGAGAGCAATCAGCCCCAGCATTTT. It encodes CASSIFRTESNQPQHF.

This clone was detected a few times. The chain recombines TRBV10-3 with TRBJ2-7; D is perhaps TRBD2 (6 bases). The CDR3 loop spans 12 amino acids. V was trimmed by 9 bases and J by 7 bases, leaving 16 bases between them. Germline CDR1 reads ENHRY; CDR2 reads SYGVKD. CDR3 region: CAISGDSREQYF. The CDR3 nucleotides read TGTGCCATTTCGGGGGATAGTAGGGAGCAGTACTTC.

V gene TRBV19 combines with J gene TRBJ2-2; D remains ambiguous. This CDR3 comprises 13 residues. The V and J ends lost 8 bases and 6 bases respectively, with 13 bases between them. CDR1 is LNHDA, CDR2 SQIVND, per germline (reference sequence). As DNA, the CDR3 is TGTGCCAGTCGTTTTAATCTCGCCGGGGAGCTGTTTTTT. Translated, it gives CASRFNLAGELFF.

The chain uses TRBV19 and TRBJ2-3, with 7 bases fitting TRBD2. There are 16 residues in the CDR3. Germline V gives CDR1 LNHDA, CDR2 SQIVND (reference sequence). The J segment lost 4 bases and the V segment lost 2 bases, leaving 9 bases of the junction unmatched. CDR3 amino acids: CASSIYGEGLADTQYF. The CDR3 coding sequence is TGTGCCAGTAGTATATATGGGGAGGGCCTGGCAGATACGCAGTATTTT. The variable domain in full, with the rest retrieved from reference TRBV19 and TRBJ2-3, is DGGITQSPKYLFRKEGQNVTLSCEQNLNHDAMYWYRQDPGQGLRLIYYSQIVNDFQKGDIAEGYSVSREKKESFPLTVTSAQKNPTAFYLCASSIYGEGLADTQYFGPGTRLTVL.

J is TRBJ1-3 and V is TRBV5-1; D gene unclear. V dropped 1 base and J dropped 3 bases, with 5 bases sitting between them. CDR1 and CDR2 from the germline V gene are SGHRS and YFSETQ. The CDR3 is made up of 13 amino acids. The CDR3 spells CASSLRYGNTIYF. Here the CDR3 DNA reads TGCGCCAGCAGCTTGCGGTATGGAAACACCATATATTTT.

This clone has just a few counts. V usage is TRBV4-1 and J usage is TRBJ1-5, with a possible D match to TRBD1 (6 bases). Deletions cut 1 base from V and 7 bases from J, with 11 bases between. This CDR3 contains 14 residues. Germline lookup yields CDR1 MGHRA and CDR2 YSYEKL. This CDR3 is CASSQGTVGQPQHF. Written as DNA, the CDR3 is TGCGCCAGCAGCCAAGGGACAGTTGGGCAGCCCCAGCATTTT.

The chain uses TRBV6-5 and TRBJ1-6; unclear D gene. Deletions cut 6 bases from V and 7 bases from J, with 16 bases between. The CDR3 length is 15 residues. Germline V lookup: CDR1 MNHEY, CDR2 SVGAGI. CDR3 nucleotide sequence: TGTGCCAGCAGCAACGGGATCTCGGGGAATTCACCCCTCCACTTT. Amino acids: CASSNGISGNSPLHF.

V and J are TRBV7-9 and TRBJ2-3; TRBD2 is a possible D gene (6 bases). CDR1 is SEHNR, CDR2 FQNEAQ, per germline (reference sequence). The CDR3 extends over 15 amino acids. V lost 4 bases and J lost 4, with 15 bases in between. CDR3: CASSSHGGKADTQYF. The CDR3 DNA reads TGTGCCAGCAGCTCCCACGGCGGGAAGGCAGATACGCAGTATTTT.

The DNA for the CDR3 is TGCGCCAGCAGCTCCGGCTCCGGGACGGGGGATTCACCCCTCCACTTT. It encodes CASSSGSGTGDSPLHF. The chain links TRBV5-1 to TRBJ1-6; D possibly corresponds to TRBD1 (5 bases). The germline V and J ends were trimmed by 3 bases and 8 bases, with 18 bases remaining between them. The CDR3 has 16 amino acids. Germline lookup yields CDR1 SGHRS and CDR2 YFSETQ.

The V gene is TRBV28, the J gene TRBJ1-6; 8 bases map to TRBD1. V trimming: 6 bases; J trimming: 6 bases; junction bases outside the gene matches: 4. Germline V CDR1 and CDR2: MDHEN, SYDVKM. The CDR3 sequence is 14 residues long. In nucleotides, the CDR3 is TGTGCCAGCAGCCTGACAGGGGTTAATTCACCCCTCCACTTT. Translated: CASSLTGVNSPLHF.

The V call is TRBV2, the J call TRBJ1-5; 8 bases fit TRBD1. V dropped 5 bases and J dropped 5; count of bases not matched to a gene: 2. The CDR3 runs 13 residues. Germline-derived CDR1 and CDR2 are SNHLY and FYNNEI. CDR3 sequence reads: CASSTGGDQPQHF. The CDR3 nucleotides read TGTGCCAGCAGTACAGGGGGGGATCAGCCCCAGCATTTT.

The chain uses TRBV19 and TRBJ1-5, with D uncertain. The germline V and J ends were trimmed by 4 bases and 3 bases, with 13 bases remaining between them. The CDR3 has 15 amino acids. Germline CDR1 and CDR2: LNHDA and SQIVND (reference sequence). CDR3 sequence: CASSNLEVFNQPQHF. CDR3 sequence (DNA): TGTGCCAGTAGTAACCTAGAGGTGTTCAATCAGCCCCAGCATTTT.

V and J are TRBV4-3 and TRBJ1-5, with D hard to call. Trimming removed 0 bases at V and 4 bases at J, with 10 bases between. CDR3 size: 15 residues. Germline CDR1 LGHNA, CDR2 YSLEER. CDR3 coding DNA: TGCGCCAGCAGCCAAGAACGGTCACCTAATCAGCCCCAGCATTTT. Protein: CASSQERSPNQPQHF.

This CDR3 reads CASNRDRTNEKLFF. In nucleotides, the CDR3 is TGTGCCAGTAACCGGGACAGGACTAATGAAAAACTGTTTTTT. The chain has TRBV19 and TRBJ1-4; 8 nucleotides match TRBD1. The CDR3 is 14 residues long. Germline values: CDR1 LNHDA, CDR2 SQIVND (reference sequence). The J segment lost 2 bases and the V segment lost 7 bases, leaving 3 bases of the junction unmatched. The full variable domain, its missing parts supplied by reference TRBV19 and TRBJ1-4, is DGGITQSPKYLFRKEGQNVTLSCEQNLNHDAMYWYRQDPGQGLRLIYYSQIVNDFQKGDIAEGYSVSREKKESFPLTVTSAQKNPTAFYLCASNRDRTNEKLFFGSGTQLSVL.